The 18 T cell receptor beta chains below come from one sample, sequenced in a study of blood T cells in healthy people across ages. The use of a sample-barcoded 5' primer and a J-beta primer mix characterized a second PCR of about 7 to 12 cycles. Each CDR3 protein is one row after TCRdb ran MiXCR on the 5' RACE reads. The sample lists about 1.4 million distinct CDR3 sequences, approximately 60% seen once, with 6.7% in the top ten. Specimen: blood. These receptors came from a man younger than 30 in good health.

The chain joins TRBV20-1 to TRBJ2-7; 7 nucleotides line up with TRBD2. The germline V gene has CDR1 DFQATT and CDR2 SNEGSKA (reference sequence). The CDR3 is 14 residues long. The trim removed 2 bases at V and 3 bases at J, leaving 7 bases unmatched. Written as DNA, the CDR3 is TGCAGTGCTAGAAAAAGCGGGAATAACTACGAGCAGTACTTC. Protein: CSARKSGNNYEQYF.

This clonotype occurred a few times. V and J are TRBV29-1 and TRBJ2-1, with 8 bases identical to TRBD2. The CDR3 runs 14 residues. Germline V lookup: CDR1 SQVTM, CDR2 ANQGSEA. V lost 4 bases and J lost 2; bases outside the gene matches: 4. CDR3 amino acids: CSVAGGWAYNEQFF. CDR3 nucleotides: TGCAGCGTTGCGGGGGGGTGGGCCTACAATGAGCAGTTCTTC.

The CDR3, as DNA: TGTGCCAGCAGAGGAGGGGGGGGGATTCAAGAGACCCAGTACTTC. Its translation is CASRGGGGIQETQYF. This chain uses TRBV6-5 with TRBJ2-5; TRBD2 is a possible D gene (7 bases). In germline, CDR1 is MNHEY, CDR2 SVGAGI. V gave up 6 bases and J gave up 2 bases, with 16 bases separating them. The CDR3 is 15 residues long.

The rearrangement links TRBV6-6 to TRBJ2-1; D is unresolved. The ends were cut back, 8 bases at V and 7 bases at J, with 9 bases in the middle. Germline-derived CDR1 and CDR2 are MNHNY and SVGAGI (reference sequence). The CDR3 runs to 11 residues. The CDR3 region has the DNA TGTGCCAGCGGGCCCGCGAATGAGCAGTTCTTC. Translating it yields CASGPANEQFF.

The chain has TRBV12-3 or TRBV12-4 and TRBJ2-4, with TRBD1 matching 9 bases. J lost 6 bases, V lost 5 bases, and 14 bases had no gene match. The CDR3 has 17 amino acids. CDR3 bases: TGTGCCAGCAGTCCGGGACAGGGCCTCAAGAGGGGAAACATTCAGTACTTC. Protein product: CASSPGQGLKRGNIQYF.

There are a few counts of this clonotype. This chain joins TRBV29-1 and TRBJ2-5; 10 bases map to TRBD1. V was clipped by 4 bases and J by 4 bases; unmatched bases: 9. Germline V CDR1 and CDR2: SQVTM, ANQGSEA. The CDR3 loop spans 15 amino acids. CDR3 region: CSVGGSGQGTETQYF. Here the CDR3 DNA reads TGCAGCGTTGGGGGGTCGGGACAGGGGACAGAGACCCAGTACTTC.

CDR3 nucleotides: TGTGCCAGCAGCCAGCCGGGGCGAGATTATGGCTACACCTTC. Protein sequence: CASSQPGRDYGYTF. The chain recombines TRBV4-2 with TRBJ1-2; a possible D gene is TRBD1 (5 bases). The length of the CDR3 is 14 residues. Germline values: CDR1 LGHNA, CDR2 YNFKEQ. With 3 bases removed from V and 5 bases from J, the gap between germline ends came to 13 bases.

This clonotype occurred a few times. The chain couples TRBV29-1 to TRBJ2-3, with TRBD2 matching 13 bases. In germline, CDR1 is SQVTM, CDR2 ANQGSEA. The CDR3 runs to 14 residues. Germline trimming cut 4 bases from V and 4 bases from J; bases unmatched to any gene: 2. The CDR3 DNA reads TGCAGCGTTGCGGGACTAGCGGGGTCAGATACGCAGTATTTT. It translates to CSVAGLAGSDTQYF.

J is TRBJ1-4 and V is TRBV4-3; perhaps TRBD1 as D (5 bases). Germline V lookup: CDR1 LGHNA, CDR2 YSLEER. This CDR3 region has 14 residues. Trimming shortened V by 4 bases and J by 6 bases, and 12 bases separated the two germline ends. The CDR3 nucleotides are TGCGCCAGCAGCCCCGCACTAGGGGATGAAAAACTGTTTTTT. The encoded protein is CASSPALGDEKLFF.

This clonotype was observed a handful of times. This sequence joins TRBV27 and TRBJ1-2; D is unresolved. Trimming shortened V by 2 bases and J by 1 base, and 14 bases separated the two germline ends. Germline CDR1 MNHEY, CDR2 SMNVEV (reference sequence). There are 16 residues in the CDR3. The DNA of the CDR3 is TGTGCCAGCAGTTTAGCGAAGAACAGAAATAACTATGGCTACACCTTC. It is translated as CASSLAKNRNNYGYTF.

This clonotype turned up a few times. The V and J genes are TRBV27 and TRBJ2-7; D unresolved. This CDR3 is built from 16 residues. Trimming stripped 5 bases from V and 3 bases from J, with 20 bases between. Germline CDR1 reads MNHEY; CDR2 reads SMNVEV (reference sequence). The chain's CDR3 is CASSTTGFGLHYEQYF. The CDR3 DNA reads TGTGCCAGCAGTACCACCGGGTTTGGGCTCCACTACGAGCAGTACTTC.

This clonotype was counted a single time. This rearrangement joins TRBV29-1 to TRBJ1-2, with unresolved D. Germline V gives CDR1 SQVTM, CDR2 ANQGSEA. CDR3 length: 15 residues. Trimming took 1 base from V and 0 from J, leaving 12 bases between them. CDR3 loop: CSVEVADGPNYGYTF. The DNA for the CDR3 is TGCAGCGTTGAAGTCGCCGACGGACCTAACTATGGCTACACCTTC.

The chain couples TRBV30 to TRBJ2-3; D not resolved. The CDR3 covers 12 residues. Germline CDR1 GTSNPN, CDR2 SVGIG (reference sequence). V was trimmed by 0 bases and J by 4 bases, leaving 5 bases between them. The CDR3 loop is CAWSVQSDTQYF. In DNA form, the CDR3 reads TGTGCCTGGAGTGTACAGTCAGATACGCAGTATTTT.

The chain joins TRBV5-1 to TRBJ2-4, with 9 bases lining up with TRBD2. The J call is in doubt because the DNA end fits TRBJ2-7 better. The germline CDR1 and CDR2 sequences are SGHRS and YFSETQ. The CDR3 has 14 residues. For the CDR3, the DNA is TGCGCCAGCAGGGCCCCGGGACTAGCTTACGAGCAGTACTTC. It codes for CASRAPGLAYEQYF.

In its sample, this clonotype was seen a few times. This rearrangement joins TRBV20-1 to TRBJ2-7; TRBD2 matches 8 bases. Germline CDR1 and CDR2: DFQATT and SNEGSKA (reference sequence). The CDR3 runs 13 residues. V trimming: 1 base; J trimming: 6 bases; junction bases outside the gene matches: 5. CDR3: CSARGQTSAEQYF. For the CDR3, the DNA is TGCAGTGCTAGAGGTCAGACTAGCGCCGAGCAGTACTTC.

The V gene is TRBV6-1, the J gene TRBJ1-6; 9 bases match TRBD1. The V and J ends lost 2 bases and 10 bases, in that order; junction bases with no gene match: 3. CDR1 MNHNS and CDR2 SASEGT come from the germline V gene. The length of the CDR3 is 14 residues. CDR3 sequence: CASSERDRVSPLHF. The CDR3 DNA reads TGTGCCAGCAGTGAACGGGACAGGGTCTCACCCCTCCACTTT.

The chain uses TRBV11-2 and TRBJ2-7; D perhaps matches TRBD2 (6 bases). There are 15 residues in the CDR3. V was pared by 3 bases and J by 0 bases, with 12 bases between. The germline gives CDR1 SGHAT, CDR2 FQNNGV. The CDR3 region is CASSFFGGPSYEQYF. The CDR3 DNA is TGTGCCAGCAGCTTTTTCGGAGGGCCCTCCTACGAGCAGTACTTC. The complete variable domain, with remaining parts taken from reference TRBV11-2 and TRBJ2-7, reads EAGVAQSPRYKIIEKRQSVAFWCNPISGHATLYWYQQILGQGPKLLIQFQNNGVVDDSQLPKDRFSAERLKGVDSTLKIQPAKLEDSAVYLCASSFFGGPSYEQYFGPGTRLTVT.

The chain joins TRBV6-1 to TRBJ2-5; a weak D match, TRBD1 (6 bases). V lost 6 bases to trimming and J lost 11 bases, with 19 bases between them. Germline-derived CDR1 and CDR2 are MNHNS and SASEGT. This CDR3 comprises 13 residues. For the CDR3, the DNA is TGTGCCAGCAGGGCACGAGGGGGAGTTGAGCAGTACTTC. This codes for CASRARGGVEQYF.